The clone carrying this T cell receptor beta chain showed up many times. The data are from a study of T cells in Graves' hyperthyroidism and ophthalmopathy. Diagnoses used clinical symptoms, serum thyroxine and TRAb, thyroid ultrasound and orbital computed tomography. The CDR3 loop spans 15 amino acids. Germline CDR1 is LGHDT and CDR2 is YNNKEL (reference sequence). The J segment lost 6 bases and the V segment lost 3 bases, leaving 7 bases of the junction unmatched. RNA transcripts yielded amplified TCR beta CDR3 regions. HTBI primers were the set used in a first-round RT-PCR of the TCR CDR3. TCRdb fed the multiplex PCR reads into MiXCR, producing one record per CDR3 protein. The sample has over 250,000 distinct CDR3 sequences, 15% to 20% seen once.

The TCR comes from a woman aged 55-70 years with Graves' ophthalmopathy. Sequencing used blood. The chain has TRBV3-1 and TRBJ2-1; 8 bases are shared with TRBD2. As DNA, the CDR3 is TGTGCCAGCAGCCAGCCGGGACTAGGAGCCAATGAGCAGTTCTTC. It translates to CASSQPGLGANEQFF.